The sequence of this T cell receptor beta chain was determined in a study of blood T cell repertoires in COVID-19. Background on the study: COVID-19 samples from acute and convalescent phases originated in the United States, Italy and Spain. From T cells, B-cell-depleted T cells, or PBMCs came the material, which was cDNA or gDNA.

In terms of age and location, participants ranged from roughly 18 to 90 years and lived in about two dozen US areas. This CDR3 region has 13 residues. Trimming cost V 6 bases and J 3 bases; bases outside gene matches: 4. Per germline, CDR1 MNHEY and CDR2 SVGAGI. This clone is a singleton in its sample. Clones were sequenced by immunoSEQ multiplex PCR, and TCRdb holds only the in-frame ones, with some missing. Of approximately 300,000 clones detected, 87% appear once; the ten largest clones hold 5.5% to 7%. This TCR was sampled from a woman in her thirties who had recovered from COVID-19. The sequencing input was PBMCs or T cells enriched from blood (not recorded which). This chain joins TRBV6-5 and TRBJ1-2, with 7 positions matching TRBD1. The CDR3 coding sequence is TGTGCCAGCAGGGACGGGACAGACTATGGCTACACCTTC. Protein product: CASRDGTDYGYTF.